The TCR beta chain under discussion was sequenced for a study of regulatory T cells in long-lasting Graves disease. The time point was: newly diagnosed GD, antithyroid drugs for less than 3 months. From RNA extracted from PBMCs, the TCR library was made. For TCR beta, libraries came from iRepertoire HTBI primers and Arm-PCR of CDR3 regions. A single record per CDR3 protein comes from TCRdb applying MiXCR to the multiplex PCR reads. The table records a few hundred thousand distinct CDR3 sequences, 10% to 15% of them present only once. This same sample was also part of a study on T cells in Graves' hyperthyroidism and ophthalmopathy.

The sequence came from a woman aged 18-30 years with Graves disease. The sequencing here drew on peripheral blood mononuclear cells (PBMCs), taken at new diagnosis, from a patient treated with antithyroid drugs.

The CDR3 coding sequence is TGCGCCAGCAGCCAACTACTGACTCCTCCGAAGTCCTACGAGCAGTACTTC. As protein: CASSQLLTPPKSYEQYF. The genes are TRBV4-3 and TRBJ2-7; D remains ambiguous. CDR1 and CDR2 (germline): LGHNA, YSLEER. There are 17 residues in the CDR3. The V and J ends lost 2 bases and 1 base respectively, with 18 bases between them.